What follows are 25 T cell receptor beta chains derived from one specimen sequenced in a study of vaccination and CD4 T cells after COVID-19. Described treatment: approximately 9-day PBMC culture with coronavirus spike peptide pools or control peptides (ViraFEST assay). The antigens these receptors bind are not known. Cultured CD4+ T cells had their DNA profiled by the Oncomine TCR Beta short-read assay. TCRdb fed the PCR reads into MiXCR, producing one record per CDR3 protein. The sample shows about 13,000 distinct CDR3 sequences, around half of them seen only once. The sequenced material came from CD4+ T cells from blood, cultured in vitro. These receptors all stem from a human donor who had recovered from COVID-19.

This sequence joins TRBV30 and TRBJ1-1; 10 nucleotides align to TRBD1. The V gene's germline CDR1 is GTSNPN and CDR2 SVGIG (reference sequence). The CDR3 consists of 12 residues. V shed 5 bases and J 4 bases; nucleotides not matched to a gene: 1. In nucleotides, the CDR3 is TGTGCCTGGGGGACAGGGGTCACTGAAGCTTTCTTT. Amino acid sequence: CAWGTGVTEAFF.

This clonotype occurred a few times. The chain employs TRBV6-2 or TRBV6-3 and TRBJ1-1; D gene uncertain. Germline assignment: CDR1 MNHEY and CDR2 SVGEGT. CDR3 length equals 13 residues. Trimming shortened V by 6 bases and J by 4 bases, and 12 bases separated the two germline ends. The CDR3 DNA follows: TGTGCCAGCAGCAGACGGGGAAGCACTGAAGCTTTCTTT. As protein: CASSRRGSTEAFF.

The rearrangement links TRBV28 to TRBJ2-5, with 10 bases aligning to TRBD1. V lost 1 base, J lost 5 bases, and 7 bases stayed unmatched. CDR1 and CDR2 (germline): MDHEN, SYDVKM. The CDR3 has 16 amino acids. The CDR3 here is CASSLYTTGGGETQYF. CDR3 nucleotides: TGTGCCAGCAGTTTATATACGACAGGGGGCGGGGAGACCCAGTACTTC.

The CDR3 reads CASSLGRGDSPLHF. In DNA, the CDR3 is TGCGCCAGCAGCTTGGGTAGGGGAGATTCACCCCTCCACTTT. The chain couples TRBV5-1 to TRBJ1-6, with a tentative D call TRBD1 (5 bases). In germline, CDR1 is SGHRS, CDR2 YFSETQ. The germline V and J ends were trimmed by 0 bases and 8 bases, with 9 bases remaining between them. This CDR3 spans 14 amino acids.

This chain links TRBV6-1 with TRBJ2-3, with D hard to call. The CDR3 has 13 residues. Germline V CDR1 and CDR2: MNHNS, SASEGT. Trimming cost V 6 bases and J 6 bases, with 13 bases left between them. The CDR3 bases are TGTGCCAGCAGCCCCCTTAGGCTGGATACGCAGTATTTT. This codes for CASSPLRLDTQYF.

In its sample, this clonotype was seen a few times. V usage is TRBV12-3 or TRBV12-4 and J usage is TRBJ2-2; D not resolved. The V and J ends lost 7 bases and 4 bases respectively, with 4 bases between them. The CDR3 totals 11 residues. The chain's CDR3 is CASTSTGELFF. CDR3 nucleotide sequence: TGTGCCAGCACTAGCACCGGGGAGCTGTTTTTT.

The V and J genes are TRBV5-4 and TRBJ2-2; TRBD2 agrees at 7 bases. The CDR3 has 16 amino acids. The germline CDR1 and CDR2 sequences are SGHNT and YYREEE (reference sequence). With 5 bases clipped from V and 2 bases from J, the junction kept 9 bases outside the gene matches. The CDR3 nucleotides read TGTGCCAGCAGGCCTGACTCTAGCGGAAACACCGGGGAGCTGTTTTTT. This sequence encodes CASRPDSSGNTGELFF.

This clonotype was detected once. The chain is built from TRBV6-1 and TRBJ1-5, with 9 bases aligning to TRBD1. The CDR3 is 14 residues long. V gave up 6 bases and J gave up 4 bases; unmatched junction bases: 4. The germline V gene has CDR1 MNHNS and CDR2 SASEGT. For the CDR3, the DNA is TGTGCCAGCAGCTGGACAGGGGTGAATCAGCCCCAGCATTTT. Residues: CASSWTGVNQPQHF.

CDR3 sequence: CSAGTANFQETQYF. The DNA for the CDR3 is TGCAGTGCTGGGACAGCGAACTTCCAAGAGACCCAGTACTTC. The chain couples TRBV20-1 to TRBJ2-5, with TRBD1 matching over 7 bases. The CDR3 contains 14 residues. CDR1 DFQATT and CDR2 SNEGSKA come from the germline V gene (reference sequence). V gave up 5 bases and J gave up 1 base; unmatched junction bases: 7.

The V and J genes are TRBV5-1 and TRBJ1-1, with D possibly being TRBD1 (5 bases). There are 15 residues in the CDR3. Germline values: CDR1 SGHRS, CDR2 YFSETQ. Trimming cost V 0 bases and J 3 bases, with 12 bases left between them. In DNA form, the CDR3 reads TGCGCCAGCAGCTTGGCCGGGACCGATCACACTGAAGCTTTCTTT. Translating it yields CASSLAGTDHTEAFF.

CDR3 sequence (DNA): TGTGCCAGTAGTCGGGCAGGGGGCATAAAGGATGGCTACACCTTC. This codes for CASSRAGGIKDGYTF. The rearrangement links TRBV6-1 to TRBJ1-2; 8 bases align to TRBD1. V shed 9 bases, J shed 6 bases, and the junction held 15 bases outside the gene matches. This CDR3 has 15 residues. Germline CDR1 reads MNHNS; CDR2 reads SASEGT.

This chain joins TRBV11-3 and TRBJ1-5; no firm D call. From germline, CDR1 is SGHNT and CDR2 YENEEA. This CDR3 contains 13 residues. V dropped 3 bases and J dropped 6 bases, with 9 bases sitting between them. In DNA, the CDR3 is TGTGCCAGCAGCTTCGAGGTGGGTCAGCCCCAGCATTTT. Amino acid sequence: CASSFEVGQPQHF.

The CDR3 sequence is CASSIGTSQETQYF. The CDR3 DNA reads as TGTGCCAGTAGTATAGGGACTAGCCAAGAGACCCAGTACTTC. This chain connects TRBV19 to TRBJ2-5; 7 nucleotides line up with TRBD2. Looked up from germline, CDR1 is LNHDA and CDR2 is SQIVND (reference sequence). This CDR3 is 14 amino acids long. V shed 1 base, J shed 1 base, and the junction held 0 bases outside the gene matches.

This rearrangement joins TRBV2 to TRBJ2-3; the D gene is possibly TRBD1 (6 bases). The CDR3 is made up of 14 amino acids. V lost 5 bases to trimming and J lost 2 bases, with 11 bases between them. Germline CDR1 SNHLY, CDR2 FYNNEI. The CDR3 protein is CASSRAGATDTQYF. The CDR3 bases are TGTGCCAGCAGTCGTGCAGGGGCCACAGATACGCAGTATTTT.

The CDR3: CASSELAGSYEQYF. CDR3 bases: TGTGCCAGCAGTGAACTTGCGGGTTCCTACGAGCAGTACTTC. The V gene is TRBV6-1, the J gene TRBJ2-7; D is possibly TRBD2 (5 bases). Germline V CDR1 and CDR2: MNHNS, SASEGT. The V end lost 2 bases, the J end lost 1 base, and 9 bases lay between the germline ends. There are 14 residues in the CDR3.

V is TRBV18 and J is TRBJ1-2; D is undetermined. The CDR3 consists of 16 residues. The germline CDR1 and CDR2 sequences are KGHSH and LQKENI. V was cut by 5 bases and J by 4 bases, with 20 bases left in between. This chain's CDR3 is CASSSSQGGIPYGYTF. The CDR3 coding sequence is TGTGCCAGCTCATCCAGCCAAGGAGGGATCCCCTATGGCTACACCTTC.

The CDR3 spells CATSLPTVGNTIYF. For the CDR3, the DNA is TGTGCCACCAGCTTACCGACAGTAGGAAACACCATATATTTT. J is TRBJ1-3 and V is TRBV15, with D maybe TRBD1 (5 bases). The germline CDR1 and CDR2 sequences are LNHNV and YYDKDF (reference sequence). V was trimmed by 5 bases and J by 4 bases, leaving 12 bases between them. This CDR3 contains 14 residues.

The genes are TRBV12-5 and TRBJ1-6; D unclear. Germline V gene lookup returns CDR1 LGHNT and CDR2 FRNRAP. This CDR3 is 15 amino acids long. The V gene lost 9 bases and the J gene lost 8 bases, with 20 bases spanning the gap. CDR3 loop: CASPIREPLDSPLHF. The CDR3 DNA reads as TGTGCTAGCCCGATCCGGGAACCACTGGATTCACCCCTCCACTTT.

In its sample, this clonotype was seen a few times. The chain carries TRBV6-5 and TRBJ1-5; no clear D. Germline-derived CDR1 and CDR2 are MNHEY and SVGAGI. V was cut by 0 bases and J by 1 base, with 7 bases left in between. The CDR3 runs 15 residues. CDR3 sequence: CASSYSEDSNQPQHF. The CDR3 DNA follows: TGTGCCAGCAGTTACTCTGAGGACAGCAATCAGCCCCAGCATTTT.

The gene calls are TRBV30 and TRBJ1-1, with 7 bases lining up with TRBD1. V gave up 2 bases and J gave up 3 bases; unmatched junction bases: 15. The CDR3 extends over 17 amino acids. The germline CDR1 and CDR2 sequences are GTSNPN and SVGIG (reference sequence). The CDR3 loop is CAWSLTGEPGRDTEAFF. CDR3 nucleotides: TGTGCCTGGAGTTTAACAGGGGAGCCAGGCAGGGACACTGAAGCTTTCTTT.

J is TRBJ2-2 and V is TRBV6-1, with 8 positions matching TRBD1. This CDR3 is built from 14 residues. The V gene's germline CDR1 is MNHNS and CDR2 SASEGT. V shed 5 bases, J shed 6 bases, and the junction held 5 bases outside the gene matches. CDR3 sequence (DNA): TGTGCCAGCAGTAGAGGGACAGGCCCCGGGGAGCTGTTTTTT. Residues: CASSRGTGPGELFF.

The chain is built from TRBV20-1 and TRBJ2-3, with 9 positions matching TRBD2. The V segment lost 1 base and the J segment 0 bases; nucleotides outside the gene matches: 5. The length of the CDR3 is 16 residues. Germline CDR1 and CDR2: DFQATT and SNEGSKA (reference sequence). In DNA, the CDR3 is TGCAGTGCTAGAGTGCTAGCGGGGACTAGCACAGATACGCAGTATTTT. Encoded protein: CSARVLAGTSTDTQYF.

J is TRBJ2-7 and V is TRBV7-2; D call uncertain. The V and J ends lost 2 bases and 0 bases respectively, with 5 bases between them. CDR3 length equals 13 residues. The germline CDR1 and CDR2 sequences are SGHTA and FQGNSA. CDR3 in DNA: TGTGCCAGCAGCTTACAACACTCCTACGAGCAGTACTTC. This encodes CASSLQHSYEQYF.

The rearrangement joins TRBV7-8 to TRBJ1-2; D is possibly TRBD1 (5 bases). CDR3 size: 14 residues. V lost 6 bases to trimming and J lost 8 bases, with 19 bases between them. Per the germline V gene, CDR1 is SGHVS and CDR2 is FQNEAQ. The CDR3 region has the DNA TGTGCCAGCAGTTACGGGAAAAAGGGGAGCGGCTACACCTTC. It is translated as CASSYGKKGSGYTF.

The genes are TRBV12-3 or TRBV12-4 and TRBJ2-2; TRBD2 agrees at 14 bases. This CDR3 spans 20 amino acids. V was pared by 6 bases and J by 3 bases, with 15 bases of the junction left unmatched. The DNA of the CDR3 is TGTGCCAGCAGCCAAGCACACTTGACTAGCGGGGGGGCCTACACCGGGGAGCTGTTTTTT. This codes for CASSQAHLTSGGAYTGELFF.